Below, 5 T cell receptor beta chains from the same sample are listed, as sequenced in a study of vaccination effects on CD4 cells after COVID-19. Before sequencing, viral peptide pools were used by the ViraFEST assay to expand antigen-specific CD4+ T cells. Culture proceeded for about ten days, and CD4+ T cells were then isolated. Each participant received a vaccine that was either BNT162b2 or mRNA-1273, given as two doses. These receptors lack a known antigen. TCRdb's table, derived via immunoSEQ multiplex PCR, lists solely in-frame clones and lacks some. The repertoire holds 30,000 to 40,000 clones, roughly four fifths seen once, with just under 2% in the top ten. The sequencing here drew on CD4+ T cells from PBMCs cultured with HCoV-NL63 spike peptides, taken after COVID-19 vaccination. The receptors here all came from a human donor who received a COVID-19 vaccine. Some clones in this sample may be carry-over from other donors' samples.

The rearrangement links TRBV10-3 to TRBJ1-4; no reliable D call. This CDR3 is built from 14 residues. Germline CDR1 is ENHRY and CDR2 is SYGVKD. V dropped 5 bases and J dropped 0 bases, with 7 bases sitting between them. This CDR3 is CAISQAATNEKLFF. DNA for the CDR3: TGTGCCATCAGTCAGGCTGCAACTAATGAAAAACTGTTTTTT.

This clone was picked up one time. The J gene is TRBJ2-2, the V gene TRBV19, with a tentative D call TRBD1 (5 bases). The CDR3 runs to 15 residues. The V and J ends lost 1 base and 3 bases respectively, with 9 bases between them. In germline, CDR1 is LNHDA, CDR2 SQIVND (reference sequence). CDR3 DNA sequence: TGTGCCAGTAGTATAGGGGGCCTGTACACCGGGGAGCTGTTTTTT. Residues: CASSIGGLYTGELFF.

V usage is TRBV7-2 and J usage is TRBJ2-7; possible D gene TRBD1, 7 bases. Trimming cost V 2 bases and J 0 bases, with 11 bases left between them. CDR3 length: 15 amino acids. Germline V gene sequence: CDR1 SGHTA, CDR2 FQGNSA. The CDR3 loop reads CASSLTGDSSYEQYV. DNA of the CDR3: TGTGCCAGCAGCTTAACGGGGGACAGCTCCTACGAGCAGTACGTC.

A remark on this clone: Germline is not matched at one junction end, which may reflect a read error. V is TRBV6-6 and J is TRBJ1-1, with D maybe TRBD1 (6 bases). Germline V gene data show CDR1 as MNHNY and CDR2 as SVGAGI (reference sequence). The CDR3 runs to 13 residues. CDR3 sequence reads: CASTYRDRAEAFF. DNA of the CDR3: TGTGCCAGCACTTACAGGGATAGGGCTGAAGCTTTCTTT.

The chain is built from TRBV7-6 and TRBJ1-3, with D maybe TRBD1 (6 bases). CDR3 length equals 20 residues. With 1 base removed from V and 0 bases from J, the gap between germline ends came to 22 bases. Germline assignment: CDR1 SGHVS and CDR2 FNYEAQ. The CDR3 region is CASSLGVGMTGTISGNTIYF. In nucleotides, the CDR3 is TGTGCCAGCAGCTTAGGAGTTGGGATGACAGGAACTATCTCTGGAAACACCATATATTTT.